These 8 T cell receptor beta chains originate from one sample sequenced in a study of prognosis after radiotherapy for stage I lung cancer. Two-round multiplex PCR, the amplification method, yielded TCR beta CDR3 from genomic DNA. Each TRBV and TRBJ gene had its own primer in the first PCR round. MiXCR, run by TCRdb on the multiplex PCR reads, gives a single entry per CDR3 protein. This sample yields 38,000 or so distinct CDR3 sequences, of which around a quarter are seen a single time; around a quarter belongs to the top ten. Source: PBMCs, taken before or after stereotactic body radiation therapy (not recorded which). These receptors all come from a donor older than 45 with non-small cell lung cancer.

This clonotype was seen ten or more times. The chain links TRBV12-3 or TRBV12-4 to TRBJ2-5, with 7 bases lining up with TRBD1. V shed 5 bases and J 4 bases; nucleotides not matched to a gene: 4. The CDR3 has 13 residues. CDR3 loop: CASSPTGAETQYF. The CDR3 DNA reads TGTGCCAGCAGTCCAACAGGGGCAGAGACCCAGTACTTC.

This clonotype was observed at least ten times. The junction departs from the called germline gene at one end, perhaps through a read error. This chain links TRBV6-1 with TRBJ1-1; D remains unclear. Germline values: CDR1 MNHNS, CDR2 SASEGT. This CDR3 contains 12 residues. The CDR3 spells CASREGGTEAFF. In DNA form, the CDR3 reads TGTGCCAGCCGTGAAGGAGGCACTGAAGCTTTCTTT.

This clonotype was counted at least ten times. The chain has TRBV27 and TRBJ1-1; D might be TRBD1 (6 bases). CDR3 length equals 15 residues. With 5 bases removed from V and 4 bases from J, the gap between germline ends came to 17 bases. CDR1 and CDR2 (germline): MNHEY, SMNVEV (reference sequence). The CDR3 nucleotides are TGTGCCAGCAGTCTAGTAACAGGGTACGTCACTGAAGCTTTCTTT. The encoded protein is CASSLVTGYVTEAFF.

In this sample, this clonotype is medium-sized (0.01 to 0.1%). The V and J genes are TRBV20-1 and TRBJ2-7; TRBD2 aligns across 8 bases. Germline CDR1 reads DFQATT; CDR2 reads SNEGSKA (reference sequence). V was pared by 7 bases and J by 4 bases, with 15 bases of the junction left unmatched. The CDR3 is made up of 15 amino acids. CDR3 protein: CSVRFPGSGVYEQYF. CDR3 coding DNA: TGCAGTGTCAGGTTCCCAGGTAGCGGGGTTTACGAGCAGTACTTC.

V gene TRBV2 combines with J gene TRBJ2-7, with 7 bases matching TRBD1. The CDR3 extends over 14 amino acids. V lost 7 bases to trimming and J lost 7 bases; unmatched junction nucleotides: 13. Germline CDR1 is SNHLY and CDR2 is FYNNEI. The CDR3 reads CASTGLGPRGEQYF. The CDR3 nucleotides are TGTGCCAGCACCGGACTGGGACCCAGGGGGGAGCAGTACTTC.

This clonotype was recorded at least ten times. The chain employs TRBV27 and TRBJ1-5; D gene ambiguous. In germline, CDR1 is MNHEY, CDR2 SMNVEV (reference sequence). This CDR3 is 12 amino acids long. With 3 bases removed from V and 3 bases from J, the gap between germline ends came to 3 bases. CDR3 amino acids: CASSLSNQPQHF. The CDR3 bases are TGTGCCAGCAGTTTGTCCAATCAGCCCCAGCATTTT.

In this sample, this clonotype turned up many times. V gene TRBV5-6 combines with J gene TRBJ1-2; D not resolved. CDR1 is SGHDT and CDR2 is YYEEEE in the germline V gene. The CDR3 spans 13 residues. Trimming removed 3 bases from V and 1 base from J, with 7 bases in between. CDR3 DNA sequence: TGTGCCAGCAGCTCGCCCAGTAACTATGGCTACACCTTC. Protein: CASSSPSNYGYTF.

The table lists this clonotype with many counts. The CDR3 loop is CASSLGQGMNTEAFF. CDR3 sequence (DNA): TGTGCCAGCTCACTGGGACAGGGGATGAACACTGAAGCTTTCTTT. This chain joins TRBV18 and TRBJ1-1, with 10 nucleotides matching TRBD1. This CDR3 spans 15 amino acids. J was trimmed by 0 bases and V by 4 bases; bases with no gene match: 2. CDR1 and CDR2 from the germline V gene are KGHSH and LQKENI.